One TCR beta chain is described in this entry. Its matching antigen is unknown. This sample was taken from a study of CD8 T cells in Susac syndrome. Study-level findings and limits: Regarding the TCR sequencing and HLA analysis, the study admitted that a relatively small number of individuals were involved.

The authors reverse transcribed about 0.5 to 1 ug RNA with random hexamers. Amplification of the TCR beta CDR3 was carried out by immunoSEQ multiplex PCR, which spanned a total of 54 Vbeta and 13 Jbeta segments. TCRdb analysed the immunoSEQ multiplex PCR reads with MiXCR anew, one entry per CDR3 protein. This sample carries 300,000 or so distinct CDR3 sequences, roughly 94% of them seen once, and the ten largest clones take 0.065%. The T cells that were sequenced for TCR beta were CD8+ and CD4+ cells from blood. Stable or active relapsing-remitting multiple sclerosis, untreated and meeting revised McDonald criteria, defined the controls. Per germline, CDR1 SGHDN and CDR2 FVKESK. This CDR3 comprises 14 residues. V was trimmed by 1 base and J by 4 bases, leaving 10 bases between them.

V and J are TRBV14 and TRBJ1-1, with D unclear. The TCR originated in a human donor with multiple sclerosis. Sequencing was done on a sample of CD4+ T cells from PBMCs. CDR3 loop: CASSQAFTITEAFF. The CDR3 coding sequence is TGTGCCAGCAGCCAAGCGTTCACAATCACTGAAGCTTTCTTT.